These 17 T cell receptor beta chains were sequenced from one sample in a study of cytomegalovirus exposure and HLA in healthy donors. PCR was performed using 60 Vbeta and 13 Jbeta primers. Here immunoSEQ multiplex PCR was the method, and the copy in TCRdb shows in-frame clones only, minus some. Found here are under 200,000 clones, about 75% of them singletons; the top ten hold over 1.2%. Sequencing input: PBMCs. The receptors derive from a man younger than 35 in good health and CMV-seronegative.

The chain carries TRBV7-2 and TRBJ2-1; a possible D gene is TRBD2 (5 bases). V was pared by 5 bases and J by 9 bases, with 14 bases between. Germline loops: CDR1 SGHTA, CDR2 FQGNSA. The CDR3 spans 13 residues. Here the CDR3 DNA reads TGTGCCAGCAGCCTTACTAGTCCGGGTGAGCAGTTCTTC. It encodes CASSLTSPGEQFF.

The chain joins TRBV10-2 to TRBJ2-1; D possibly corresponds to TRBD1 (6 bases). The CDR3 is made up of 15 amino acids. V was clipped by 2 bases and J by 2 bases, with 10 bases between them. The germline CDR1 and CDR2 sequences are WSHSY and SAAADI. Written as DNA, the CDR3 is TGCGCCAGCAGTGAGGTCAGGGGCCCCTACAATGAGCAGTTCTTC. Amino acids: CASSEVRGPYNEQFF.

CDR3 in amino acids: CASSVEGYYNEQFF. The CDR3, as DNA: TGTGCCAGCAGCGTAGAGGGGTACTACAATGAGCAGTTCTTC. This chain connects TRBV9 to TRBJ2-1; perhaps TRBD1 as D (5 bases). The CDR3 spans 14 residues. The germline CDR1 and CDR2 sequences are SGDLS and YYNGEE. V gave up 0 bases and J gave up 3 bases, with 7 bases separating them.

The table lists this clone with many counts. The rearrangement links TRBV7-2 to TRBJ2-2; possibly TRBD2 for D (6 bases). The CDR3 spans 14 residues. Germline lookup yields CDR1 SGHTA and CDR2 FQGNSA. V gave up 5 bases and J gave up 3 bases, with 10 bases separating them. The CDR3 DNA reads TGTGCCAGCAGCCCGGGACTCTACACCGGGGAGCTGTTTTTT. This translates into CASSPGLYTGELFF.

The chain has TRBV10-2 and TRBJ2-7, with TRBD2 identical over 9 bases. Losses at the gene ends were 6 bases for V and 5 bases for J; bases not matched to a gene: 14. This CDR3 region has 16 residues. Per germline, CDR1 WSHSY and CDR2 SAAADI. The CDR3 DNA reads TGCGCCAGCAGGGATTTCGTGGCGGGAGGGCCCGACGAGCAGTACTTC. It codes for CASRDFVAGGPDEQYF.

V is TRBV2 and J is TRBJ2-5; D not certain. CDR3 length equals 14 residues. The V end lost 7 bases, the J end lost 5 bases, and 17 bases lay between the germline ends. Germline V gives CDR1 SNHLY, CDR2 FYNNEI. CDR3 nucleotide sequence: TGTGCCAGCAAGAGCATCCTACTAAAGGAGACCCAGTACTTC. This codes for CASKSILLKETQYF.

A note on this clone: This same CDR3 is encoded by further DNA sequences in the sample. The CDR3 region is CASSPDRNYGYTF. In DNA, the CDR3 is TGTGCCAGCTCCCCAGACAGGAACTATGGCTACACCTTC. This chain joins TRBV18 and TRBJ1-2; tentatively, D is TRBD1 (6 bases). The CDR3 runs to 13 residues. Germline CDR1 KGHSH, CDR2 LQKENI. V was trimmed by 6 bases and J by 2 bases, leaving 10 bases between them.

CDR3 sequence (DNA): TGTGCCAGCTCTTCGACCGACGCGGACACTGAAGCTTTCTTT. Amino acids: CASSSTDADTEAFF. V is TRBV18 and J is TRBJ1-1, with D unresolved. This CDR3 contains 14 residues. V was clipped by 6 bases and J by 3 bases, with 14 bases between them. CDR1 and CDR2 (germline): KGHSH, LQKENI.

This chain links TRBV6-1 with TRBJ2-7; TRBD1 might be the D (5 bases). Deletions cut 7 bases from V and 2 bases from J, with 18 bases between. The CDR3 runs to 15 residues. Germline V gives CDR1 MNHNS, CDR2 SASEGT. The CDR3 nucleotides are TGTGCCAGCAAGTACGACAGCCTTAAAGCCTACGAGCAGTACTTC. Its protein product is CASKYDSLKAYEQYF.

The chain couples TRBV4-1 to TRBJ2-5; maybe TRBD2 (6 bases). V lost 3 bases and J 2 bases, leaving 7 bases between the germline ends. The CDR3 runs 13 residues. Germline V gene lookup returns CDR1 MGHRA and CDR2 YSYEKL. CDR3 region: CASSQGGQETQYF. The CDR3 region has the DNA TGCGCCAGCAGCCAGGGGGGTCAAGAGACCCAGTACTTC.

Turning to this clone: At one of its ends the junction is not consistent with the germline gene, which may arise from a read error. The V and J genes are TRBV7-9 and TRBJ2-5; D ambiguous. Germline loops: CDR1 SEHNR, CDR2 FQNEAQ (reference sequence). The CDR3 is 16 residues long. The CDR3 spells CSSSLPPRLTQETQYF. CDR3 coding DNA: TGTTCCAGCAGCTTACCCCCCCGGTTAACCCAAGAGACCCAGTACTTC.

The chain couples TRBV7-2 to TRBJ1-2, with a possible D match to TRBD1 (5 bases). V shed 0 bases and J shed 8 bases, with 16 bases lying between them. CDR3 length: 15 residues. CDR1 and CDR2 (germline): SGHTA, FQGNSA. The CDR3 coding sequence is TGTGCCAGCAGCTTAGCTGGGGGGACGGTCCTAGGCTACACCTTC. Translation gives CASSLAGGTVLGYTF.

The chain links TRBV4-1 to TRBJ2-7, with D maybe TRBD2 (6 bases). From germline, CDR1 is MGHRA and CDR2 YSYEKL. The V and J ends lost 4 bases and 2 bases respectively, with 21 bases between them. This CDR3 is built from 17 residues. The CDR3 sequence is CASSRGTSTVTPYEQYF. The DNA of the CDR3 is TGCGCCAGCAGCCGCGGGACCTCGACAGTCACTCCCTACGAGCAGTACTTC.

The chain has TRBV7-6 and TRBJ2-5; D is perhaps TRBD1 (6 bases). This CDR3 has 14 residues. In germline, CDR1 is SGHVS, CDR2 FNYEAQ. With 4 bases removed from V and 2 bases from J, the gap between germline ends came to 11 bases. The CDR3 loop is CASSSGQRQETQYF. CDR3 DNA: TGTGCCAGCAGCTCTGGACAGAGGCAAGAGACCCAGTACTTC.

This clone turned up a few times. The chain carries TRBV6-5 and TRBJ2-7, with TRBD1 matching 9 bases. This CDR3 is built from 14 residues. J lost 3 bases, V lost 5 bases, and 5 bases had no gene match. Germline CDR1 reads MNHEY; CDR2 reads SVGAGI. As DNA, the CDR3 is TGTGCCAGCAGTCCCGGGACAGGGATCTACGAGCAGTACTTC. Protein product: CASSPGTGIYEQYF.

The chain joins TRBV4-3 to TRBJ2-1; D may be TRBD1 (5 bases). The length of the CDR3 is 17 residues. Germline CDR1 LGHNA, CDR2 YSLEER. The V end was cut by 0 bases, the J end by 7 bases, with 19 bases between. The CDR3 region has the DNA TGCGCCAGCAGCCAAGATCCCCGCCACCCAGGGAAGAATGAGCAGTTCTTC. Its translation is CASSQDPRHPGKNEQFF.

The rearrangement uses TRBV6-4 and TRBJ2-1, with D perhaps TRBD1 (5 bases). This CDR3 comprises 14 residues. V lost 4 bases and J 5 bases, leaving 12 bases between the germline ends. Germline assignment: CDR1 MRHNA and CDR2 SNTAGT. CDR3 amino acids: CASSAGPHNNEQFF. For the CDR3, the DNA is TGTGCCAGCAGTGCAGGGCCCCACAACAATGAGCAGTTCTTC.